This T cell receptor (beta chain) was sequenced for a study of OX40 agonist ivuxolimab in advanced cancers. Study-wide results and caveats: CD4+ T cells averaged fewer expanded clones than CD8+ T cells. Also showing low normalized T-cell clonal expansion were some of the nonresponders. At doses 0.1 to 3.0 mg/kg, CD4+ and CD8+ clones expanded. Undetermined was the antigen specificity of the expanded peripheral T cells.

Here immunoSEQ multiplex PCR was the method, and the copy in TCRdb shows in-frame clones only, minus some. The sample records approximately 44,000 clones, approximately 80% being singletons. The CDR3 consists of 14 residues. With 2 bases removed from V and 7 bases from J, the gap between germline ends came to 15 bases. The germline V gene has CDR1 WNHNN and CDR2 SYGVQD (reference sequence). About this clone: Its antigen remains unknown.

This TCR was sampled from an adult with an advanced solid tumor such as melanoma, head and neck, liver or kidney cancer. This specimen was CD4+ or CD8+ T cells sorted from blood, taken in a trial of the OX40 agonist ivuxolimab. The rearrangement links TRBV10-1 to TRBJ2-7; TRBD2 is a possible D gene (5 bases). CDR3 amino acids: CASSENPSSGEQYF. In DNA, the CDR3 is TGCGCCAGCAGTGAGAACCCAAGCTCGGGGGAGCAGTACTTC.